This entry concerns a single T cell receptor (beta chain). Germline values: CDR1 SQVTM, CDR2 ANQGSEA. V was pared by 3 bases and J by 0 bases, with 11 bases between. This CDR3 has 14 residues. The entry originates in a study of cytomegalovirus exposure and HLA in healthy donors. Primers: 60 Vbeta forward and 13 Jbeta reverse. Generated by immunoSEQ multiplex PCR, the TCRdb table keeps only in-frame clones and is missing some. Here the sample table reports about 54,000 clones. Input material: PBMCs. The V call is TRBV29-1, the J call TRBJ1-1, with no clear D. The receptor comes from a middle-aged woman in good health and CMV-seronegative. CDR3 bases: TGCAGCGTTGATACACGCGGGATGAACACTGAAGCTTTCTTT. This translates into CSVDTRGMNTEAFF.